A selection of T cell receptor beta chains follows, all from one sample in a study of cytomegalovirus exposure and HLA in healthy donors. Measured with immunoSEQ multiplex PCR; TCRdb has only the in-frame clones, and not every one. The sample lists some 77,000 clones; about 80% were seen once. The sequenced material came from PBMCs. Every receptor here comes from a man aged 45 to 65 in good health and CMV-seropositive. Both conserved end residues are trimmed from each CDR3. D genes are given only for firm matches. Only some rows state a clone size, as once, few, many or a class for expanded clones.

ASSRLIQETQY	NA	NA	TRBV7-9	TRBJ2-5
ASSPQGALNTEAF	NA	TRBD1	TRBV18	TRBJ1-1
ASSPRQGMGDTQY	NA	TRBD1	TRBV6-6	TRBJ2-3
ASSQRIRGLAEPDTQY	NA	TRBD2	TRBV5-4	TRBJ2-3
AWSVGLAGHEQF	NA	TRBD2	TRBV30	TRBJ2-1
ASSPGTSSYEQY	few	NA	TRBV18	TRBJ2-7
ASSPTRGHRATDTQY	NA	NA	TRBV7-9	TRBJ2-3
AWSPPGQGKNTIY	few	TRBD1	TRBV30	TRBJ1-3
ASSPFPGPGETQY	NA	NA	TRBV7-2	TRBJ2-5
ASSPGTGPNYGYT	few	TRBD1	TRBV18	TRBJ1-2
ASSSVGRDFNQPQH	NA	NA	TRBV19	TRBJ1-5
ASSFDTGFDQPQH	NA	NA	TRBV7-6	TRBJ1-5
ASSFGGRREQF	once	NA	TRBV7-2	TRBJ2-1
ASSSDRGPNYGYT	NA	TRBD1	TRBV5-6	TRBJ1-2
ASSLRTGYNEQY	NA	TRBD1	TRBV5-4	TRBJ2-7
ASSLDRVSTEAF	NA	TRBD1	TRBV11-2	TRBJ1-1
ASSRRVGEKLF	few	NA	TRBV14	TRBJ1-4
ASSPPKAAEETQY	NA	NA	TRBV18	TRBJ2-5
ASTPRDRPISGYT	NA	TRBD1	TRBV19	TRBJ1-2
ASSLAGGLEQF	NA	TRBD2	TRBV5-1	TRBJ2-1
ASSEAEGTYSYT	once	NA	TRBV6-1	TRBJ1-2
ASSQVIAGGRSGANGLT	NA	TRBD2	TRBV4-3	TRBJ2-6
ASSQDTGWTYGYT	once	NA	TRBV4-3	TRBJ1-2
ASSPGLGGPEGVYEQY	NA	NA	TRBV13	TRBJ2-7
ASSYLNSNQPQH	NA	NA	TRBV6-5	TRBJ1-5
ASSPQETQY	few	NA	TRBV6-1	TRBJ2-5
ASSSRLADHNEQF	NA	TRBD2	TRBV7-2	TRBJ2-1
ASSLIQQETQY	NA	NA	TRBV7-9	TRBJ2-5
ASSADRYRPQH	few	NA	TRBV2	TRBJ1-5
ASSGTGGQRLSSGANGLT	NA	TRBD1	TRBV5-1	TRBJ2-6
ALSWSTPHGYT	NA	NA	TRBV30	TRBJ1-2
ASSFEALAAAF	once	NA	TRBV5-5	TRBJ1-1
ASSGRGLGNTIY	NA	TRBD1	TRBV27	TRBJ1-3
ASSLVSGLAGDTGELF	NA	TRBD2	TRBV5-1	TRBJ2-2
ASSVGGGGAAETQY	NA	TRBD2	TRBV9	TRBJ2-5
ASSYSASGFNEQF	NA	TRBD2	TRBV6-5	TRBJ2-1
ASLETGLAGGINEQF	NA	TRBD2	TRBV6-4	TRBJ2-1
ASRWTGETEKLF	once	TRBD1	TRBV19	TRBJ1-4
ASKREGLRAGELF	once	TRBD2	TRBV7-2	TRBJ2-2
ASSFAGASDEQY	few	TRBD2	TRBV13	TRBJ2-7
ASSRDRPYEQY	NA	TRBD1	TRBV7-2	TRBJ2-7
AWSGDRSGSIADTQY	once	TRBD2	TRBV30	TRBJ2-3
ASSSSVSDSGEYEQY	few	NA	TRBV11-2	TRBJ2-7
ASSIRGNTEAF	NA	NA	TRBV19	TRBJ1-1
VSSLDVTGEETQY	NA	TRBD1	TRBV7-9	TRBJ2-5
AISESAPGGREKLF	NA	TRBD1	TRBV10-3	TRBJ1-4
ASSYGQKGYEQY	NA	NA	TRBV6-6	TRBJ2-7
ASSLAPAPRAGVTDTQY	few	TRBD2	TRBV7-9	TRBJ2-3
ASSIRGASNQPQH	NA	NA	TRBV19	TRBJ1-5
ASSLGALSSYEQY	NA	NA	TRBV5-6	TRBJ2-7
ASSEGKLAGVTDTQY	NA	TRBD2	TRBV6-1	TRBJ2-3
ASSKGPAPGKQY	NA	NA	TRBV21-1	TRBJ2-7
ASSQVTGTSGLYEQY	NA	TRBD2	TRBV4-2	TRBJ2-7